The entry below describes one TCR beta chain. Its antigen is not known. The data are from a study of Ad26.COV2.S vaccination and SARS-CoV-2 variants. Study-wide context: Ad26.COV2.S shots went into the muscle once or twice, 56 days apart. Study-level findings and limits: Researchers reported similar non-spike TCR breadth in vaccine and placebo recipients. Reportedly, spike-specific CD8+ and CD4+ T cell responses achieved substantial breadth once vaccination had taken place.

Sequenced by immunoSEQ multiplex PCR; TCRdb stores in-frame clones only, minus some. The sample has about 680,000 clones, roughly 90% seen once; the top ten hold nearly 1.5%. This CDR3 has 12 residues. Per the germline V gene, CDR1 is ENHRY and CDR2 is SYGVKD. V lost 2 bases and J 8 bases, leaving 7 bases between the germline ends. Noted treatment: around 19 received Ad26.COV2.S at low or high dose, single or two shots; about 5 received placebo; per-sample allocation not given. Samples came from day 63 after the first vaccine or placebo injection. Expressing Wuhan-strain SARS-CoV-2 spike, an Ad26 vector served as the vaccine.

This receptor was identified in a person aged 18-60 years who received the Ad26.COV2.S COVID-19 vaccine or a placebo. The sample consisted of peripheral blood, taken in a trial of Ad26.COV2.S vaccine versus placebo. V gene TRBV10-3 combines with J gene TRBJ2-1; no reliable D call. The CDR3 bases are TGTGCCATCAGTGAGGGTATCGATGAGCAGTTCTTC. This translates into CAISEGIDEQFF.